This T cell receptor (beta chain) was retrieved from a study of T-cell reconstitution after alpha-beta-depleted transplantation in children. Study-wide findings and caveats: Recipient T cells and thymic progenitors that survived gave rise to the high TCRbeta diversity observed at day 60 in some patients.

This sample's TCRbeta library carried unique molecular identifier barcodes. MiXCR was run by TCRdb on the PCR reads, yielding one entry per CDR3 protein. The sample includes 250,000 to 400,000 distinct CDR3 sequences, more than 20% seen only once; the top ten take roughly 9.7%. About this clonotype itself: Its specificity is not known.

The V segment lost 4 bases and the J segment 5 bases; nucleotides outside the gene matches: 5. CDR3 size: 14 residues. From germline, CDR1 is SNHLY and CDR2 FYNNEI. Sequences were derived from PBMCs, mostly from graft donor cells, sampled 180 days after TCRalphabeta/CD19-depleted stem cell transplant. This TCR was recovered from a male patient aged 10 to 17 who had a stem cell transplant for acute lymphoblastic leukemia, so the T cells may come from the graft donor. The chain recombines TRBV2 with TRBJ2-7; 10 bases fit TRBD1. The CDR3 nucleotides are TGTGCCAGCAGTGTGCGGGACAGGGGTGACGAGCAGTACTTC. This sequence encodes CASSVRDRGDEQYF.